The next 9 T cell receptor beta chains were all read from a single sample in a study of blood T cell repertoires in COVID-19. Measured with immunoSEQ multiplex PCR; TCRdb has only the in-frame clones, and not every one. This table holds approximately 210,000 clones, around four fifths found once. The sequenced sample was peripheral blood. Source of these receptors: a woman aged 70-85 years with active or convalescent COVID-19.

The chain recombines TRBV20-1 with TRBJ2-5; 11 bases are shared with TRBD2. The length of the CDR3 is 15 residues. Trimming removed 3 bases from V and 5 bases from J; junction bases left unmatched: 8. Germline loops: CDR1 DFQATT, CDR2 SNEGSKA (reference sequence). Here the CDR3 reads CSASPSGRIRETQYF. The CDR3 bases are TGCAGTGCTAGTCCTAGCGGGAGGATCCGGGAGACCCAGTACTTC.

This chain links TRBV28 with TRBJ1-3; no firm D call. The CDR3 is 15 residues long. CDR1 is MDHEN and CDR2 is SYDVKM in the germline V gene. The ends were cut back, 6 bases at V and 3 bases at J, with 15 bases in the middle. The CDR3 protein is CASSRTAVVGNTIYF. CDR3 in DNA: TGTGCCAGCAGCCGGACTGCGGTGGTTGGAAACACCATATATTTT.

This clone was observed a handful of times. This chain links TRBV27 with TRBJ1-5, with D maybe TRBD1 (5 bases). Trimming cost V 6 bases and J 3 bases, with 15 bases left between them. The CDR3 consists of 15 residues. From germline, CDR1 is MNHEY and CDR2 SMNVEV (reference sequence). CDR3 nucleotides: TGTGCCAGCAGGTCTACCCAGGGTTCCAATCAGCCCCAGCATTTT. Residues: CASRSTQGSNQPQHF.

The rearrangement uses TRBV5-5 and TRBJ1-2, with a weak D call TRBD1 (5 bases). Germline V CDR1 and CDR2: SGHKS, YYEKEE (reference sequence). The V end was cut by 0 bases, the J end by 2 bases, with 8 bases between. The CDR3 is 14 residues long. CDR3 in DNA: TGTGCCAGCAGCTTGGATAGGGGCAACTATGGCTACACCTTC. Encoded protein: CASSLDRGNYGYTF.

J is TRBJ1-1 and V is TRBV11-2; possibly TRBD1 for D (6 bases). Between the trimmed V and J ends, which lost 5 bases and 1 base, there was a span of 14 bases. Germline V gene data show CDR1 as SGHAT and CDR2 as FQNNGV. The CDR3 runs to 15 residues. The CDR3 DNA reads TGTGCCAGCAGCCTCTCGACAGGTTCGAACACTGAAGCTTTCTTT. This codes for CASSLSTGSNTEAFF.

The rearrangement uses TRBV5-1 and TRBJ2-3; D remains ambiguous. V shed 4 bases and J shed 5 bases, with 11 bases lying between them. There are 13 residues in the CDR3. Looked up from germline, CDR1 is SGHRS and CDR2 is YFSETQ. CDR3 DNA: TGCGCCAGCAGCCCCCGACTGGGAGATACGCAGTATTTT. Protein product: CASSPRLGDTQYF.

The V gene is TRBV27, the J gene TRBJ1-1; D is unresolved. The V and J ends lost 1 base and 4 bases respectively, with 10 bases between them. The CDR3 consists of 14 residues. In germline, CDR1 is MNHEY, CDR2 SMNVEV (reference sequence). CDR3 in amino acids: CASSLWFPGTEAFF. The CDR3 DNA sequence: TGTGCCAGCAGTTTATGGTTCCCGGGCACTGAAGCTTTCTTT.

This chain links TRBV10-3 with TRBJ1-4; 10 bases are shared with TRBD1. V dropped 10 bases and J dropped 7; count of bases not matched to a gene: 9. Per germline, CDR1 ENHRY and CDR2 SYGVKD. The CDR3 runs 14 residues. The CDR3 sequence: CATNSGQGIEKLFF. The CDR3 DNA sequence: TGTGCCACGAATTCGGGACAGGGGATTGAAAAACTGTTTTTT.

V usage is TRBV7-2 and J usage is TRBJ2-1; TRBD1 aligns across 8 bases. CDR1 SGHTA and CDR2 FQGNSA come from the germline V gene. Trimming removed 5 bases from V and 2 bases from J; junction bases left unmatched: 5. The CDR3 has 15 residues. CDR3 nucleotides: TGTGCCAGCAGCCGCGACAGGGGCGCCTACAATGAGCAGTTCTTC. Translating gives CASSRDRGAYNEQFF.